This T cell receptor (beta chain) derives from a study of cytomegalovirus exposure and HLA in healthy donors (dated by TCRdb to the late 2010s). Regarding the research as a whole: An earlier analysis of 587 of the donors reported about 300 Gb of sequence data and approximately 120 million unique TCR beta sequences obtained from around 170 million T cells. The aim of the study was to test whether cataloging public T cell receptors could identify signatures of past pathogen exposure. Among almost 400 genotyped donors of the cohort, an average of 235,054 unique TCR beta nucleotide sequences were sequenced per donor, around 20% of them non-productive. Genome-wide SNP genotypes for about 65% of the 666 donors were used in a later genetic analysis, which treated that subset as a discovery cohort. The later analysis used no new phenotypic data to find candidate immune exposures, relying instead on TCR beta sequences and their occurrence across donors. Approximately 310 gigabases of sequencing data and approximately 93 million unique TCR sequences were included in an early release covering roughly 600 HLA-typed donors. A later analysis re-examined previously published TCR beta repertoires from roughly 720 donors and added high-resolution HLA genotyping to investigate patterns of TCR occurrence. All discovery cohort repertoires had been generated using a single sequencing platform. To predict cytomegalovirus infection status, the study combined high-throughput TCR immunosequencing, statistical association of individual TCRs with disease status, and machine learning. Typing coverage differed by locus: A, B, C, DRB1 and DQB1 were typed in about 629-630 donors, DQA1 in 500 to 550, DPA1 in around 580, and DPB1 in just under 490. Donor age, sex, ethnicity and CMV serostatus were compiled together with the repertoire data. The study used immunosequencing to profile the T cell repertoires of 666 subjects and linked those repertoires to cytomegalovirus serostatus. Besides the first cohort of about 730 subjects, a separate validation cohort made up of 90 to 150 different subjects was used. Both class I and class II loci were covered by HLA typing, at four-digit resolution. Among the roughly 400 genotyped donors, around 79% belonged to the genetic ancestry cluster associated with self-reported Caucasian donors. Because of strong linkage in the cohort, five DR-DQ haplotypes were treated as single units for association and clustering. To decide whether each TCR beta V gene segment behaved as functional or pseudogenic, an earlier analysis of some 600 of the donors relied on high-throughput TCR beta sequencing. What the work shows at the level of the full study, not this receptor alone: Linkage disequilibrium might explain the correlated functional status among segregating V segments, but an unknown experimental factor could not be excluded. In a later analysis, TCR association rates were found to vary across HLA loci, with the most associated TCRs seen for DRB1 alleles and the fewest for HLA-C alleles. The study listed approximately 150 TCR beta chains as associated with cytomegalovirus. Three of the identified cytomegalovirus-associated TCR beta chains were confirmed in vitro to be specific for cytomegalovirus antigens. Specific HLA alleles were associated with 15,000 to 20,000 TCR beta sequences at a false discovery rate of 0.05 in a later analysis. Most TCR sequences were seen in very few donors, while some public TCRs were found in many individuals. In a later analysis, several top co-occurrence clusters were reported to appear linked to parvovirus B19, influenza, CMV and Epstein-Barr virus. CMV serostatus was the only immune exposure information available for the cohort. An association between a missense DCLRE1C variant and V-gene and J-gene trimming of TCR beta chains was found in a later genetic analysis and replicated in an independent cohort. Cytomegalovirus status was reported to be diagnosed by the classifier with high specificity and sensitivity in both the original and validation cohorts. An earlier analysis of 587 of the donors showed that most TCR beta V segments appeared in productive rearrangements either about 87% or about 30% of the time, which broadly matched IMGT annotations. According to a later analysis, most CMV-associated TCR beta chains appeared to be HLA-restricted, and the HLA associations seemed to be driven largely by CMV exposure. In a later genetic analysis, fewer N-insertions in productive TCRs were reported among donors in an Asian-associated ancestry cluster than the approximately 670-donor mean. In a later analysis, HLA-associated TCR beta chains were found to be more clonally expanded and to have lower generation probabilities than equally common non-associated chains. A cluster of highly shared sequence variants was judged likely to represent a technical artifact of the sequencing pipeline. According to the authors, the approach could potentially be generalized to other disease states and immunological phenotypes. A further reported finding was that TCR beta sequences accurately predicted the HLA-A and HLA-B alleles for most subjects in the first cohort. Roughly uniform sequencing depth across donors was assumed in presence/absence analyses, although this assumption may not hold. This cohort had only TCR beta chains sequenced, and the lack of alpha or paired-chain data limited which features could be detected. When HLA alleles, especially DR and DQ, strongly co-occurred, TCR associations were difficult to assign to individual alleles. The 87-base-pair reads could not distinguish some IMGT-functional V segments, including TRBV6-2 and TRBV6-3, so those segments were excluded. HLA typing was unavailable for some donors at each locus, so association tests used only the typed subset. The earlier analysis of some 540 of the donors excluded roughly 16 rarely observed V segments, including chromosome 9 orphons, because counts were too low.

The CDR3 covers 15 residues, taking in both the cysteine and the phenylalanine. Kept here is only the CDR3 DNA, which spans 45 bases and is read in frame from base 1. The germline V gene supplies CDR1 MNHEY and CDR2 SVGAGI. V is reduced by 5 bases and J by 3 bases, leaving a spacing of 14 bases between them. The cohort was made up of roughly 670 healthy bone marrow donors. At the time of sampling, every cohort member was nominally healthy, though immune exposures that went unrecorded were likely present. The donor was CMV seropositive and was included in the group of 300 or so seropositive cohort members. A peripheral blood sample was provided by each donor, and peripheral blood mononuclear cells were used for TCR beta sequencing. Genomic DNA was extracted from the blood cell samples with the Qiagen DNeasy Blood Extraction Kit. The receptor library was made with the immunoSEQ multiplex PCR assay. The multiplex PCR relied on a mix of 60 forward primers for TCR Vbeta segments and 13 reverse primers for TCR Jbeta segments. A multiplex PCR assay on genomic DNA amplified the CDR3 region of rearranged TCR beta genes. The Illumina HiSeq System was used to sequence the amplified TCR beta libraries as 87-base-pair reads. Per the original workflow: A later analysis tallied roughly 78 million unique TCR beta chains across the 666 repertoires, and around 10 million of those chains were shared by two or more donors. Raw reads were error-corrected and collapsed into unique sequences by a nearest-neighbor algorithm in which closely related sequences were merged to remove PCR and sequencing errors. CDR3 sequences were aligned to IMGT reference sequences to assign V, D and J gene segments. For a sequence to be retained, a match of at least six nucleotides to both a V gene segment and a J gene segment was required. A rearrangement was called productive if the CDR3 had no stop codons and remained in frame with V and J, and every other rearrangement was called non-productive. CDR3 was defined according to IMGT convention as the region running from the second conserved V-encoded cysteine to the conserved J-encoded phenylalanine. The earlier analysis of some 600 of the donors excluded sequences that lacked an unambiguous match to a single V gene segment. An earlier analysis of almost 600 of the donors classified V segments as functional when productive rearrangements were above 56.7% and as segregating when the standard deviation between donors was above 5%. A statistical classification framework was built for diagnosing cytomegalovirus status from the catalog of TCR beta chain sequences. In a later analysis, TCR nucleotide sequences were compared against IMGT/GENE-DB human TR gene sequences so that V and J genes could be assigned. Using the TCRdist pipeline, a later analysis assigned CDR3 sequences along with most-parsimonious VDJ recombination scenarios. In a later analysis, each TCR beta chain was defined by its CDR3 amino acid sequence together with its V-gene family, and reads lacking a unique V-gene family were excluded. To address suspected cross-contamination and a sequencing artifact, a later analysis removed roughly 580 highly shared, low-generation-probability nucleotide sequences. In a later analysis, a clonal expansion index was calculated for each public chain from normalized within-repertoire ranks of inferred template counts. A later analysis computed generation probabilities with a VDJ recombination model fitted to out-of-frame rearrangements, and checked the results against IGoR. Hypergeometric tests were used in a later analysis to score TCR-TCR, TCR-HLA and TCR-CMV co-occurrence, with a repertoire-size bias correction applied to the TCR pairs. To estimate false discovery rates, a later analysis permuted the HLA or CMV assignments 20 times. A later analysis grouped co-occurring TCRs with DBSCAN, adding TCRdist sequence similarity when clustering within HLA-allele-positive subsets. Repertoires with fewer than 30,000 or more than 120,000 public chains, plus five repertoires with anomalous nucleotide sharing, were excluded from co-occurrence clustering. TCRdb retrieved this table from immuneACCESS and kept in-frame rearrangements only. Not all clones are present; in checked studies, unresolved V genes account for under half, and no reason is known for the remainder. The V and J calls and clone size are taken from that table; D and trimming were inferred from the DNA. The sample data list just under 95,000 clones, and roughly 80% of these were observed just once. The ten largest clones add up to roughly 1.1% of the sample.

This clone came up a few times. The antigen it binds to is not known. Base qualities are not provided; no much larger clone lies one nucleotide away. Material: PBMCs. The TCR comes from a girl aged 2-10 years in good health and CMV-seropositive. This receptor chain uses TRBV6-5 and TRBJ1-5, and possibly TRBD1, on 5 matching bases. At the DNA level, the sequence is TGTGCCAGCAGTATGACATTGGGGCCCAATCAGCCCCAGCATTTT. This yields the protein CASSMTLGPNQPQHF.